This TCR beta chain was obtained from a study of shared clonotypes between healthy human individuals. Replicate PCRs were loaded with about 300 ng DNA from unsorted PBMC, about 30,000 T cell genomes. The unsorted PBMC sample used ten immunoSEQ deep assay plates. Data came from immunoSEQ multiplex PCR; TCRdb stores just in-frame clones and leaves some out. The sample holds roughly 96,000 clones, 40% to 55% seen once. Germline assignment: CDR1 LGHNA and CDR2 YNFKEQ. This CDR3 has 18 residues. V was clipped by 5 bases and J by 2 bases; unmatched bases: 15. Sequencing was carried out using PBMCs. This chain links TRBV4-2 with TRBJ2-7, with TRBD1 matching over 10 bases. This TCR was sampled from a woman aged 40 to 50 in good health. Some clones in this sample may be carry-over from other donors' samples. The CDR3 sequence: CASSSHRDRGIVTYEQYF. The DNA for the CDR3 is TGTGCCAGCAGCTCCCACCGGGACAGGGGTATCGTTACCTACGAGCAGTACTTC.